The rows below give T cell receptor beta chains drawn from one sample of a study of T cells in Graves' hyperthyroidism and ophthalmopathy. TCRdb re-called the multiplex PCR reads with MiXCR, one entry per CDR3 protein. In the table there are 450,000 to 700,000 distinct CDR3 sequences, roughly 50% of which are singletons. Sequenced material: peripheral blood or thyroid tissue (not recorded which). The receptors were gathered from a woman aged 18-35 years with Graves' hyperthyroidism. CDR3s include the opening cysteine and the closing phenylalanine or tryptophan. The D gene is left open where the match is weak. A clone size is listed for some rows: how often the clone was seen (once, few, many), or a class if it is expanded.

v_gene	j_gene	abundance	d_gene	len	CDR3aa	CDR3nt
TRBV24-1	TRBJ2-3	.	TRBD2	17	CATSDDRLAGATDTQYF	TGTGCCACCAGTGACGATAGACTAGCGGGAGCAACAGATACGCAGTATTTT
TRBV20-1	TRBJ2-7	.	.	15	CSASAPPGTDYEQYF	TGCAGTGCTAGTGCCCCACCGGGGACGGACTACGAGCAGTACTTC
TRBV20-1	TRBJ2-5	many	.	13	CSAVGAGQETQYF	TGCAGTGCAGTCGGGGCGGGCCAAGAGACCCAGTACTTC
TRBV5-6	TRBJ1-4	many	.	13	CASSFVPGEKLFF	TGTGCCAGCAGCTTCGTCCCGGGTGAGAAACTGTTTTTT
TRBV30	TRBJ1-3	.	.	14	CAWTGIHSGNTIYF	TGTGCCTGGACCGGGATTCACTCTGGAAACACCATATATTTT
TRBV5-8	TRBJ2-1	.	.	17	CASSLGLRTDAYNEQFF	TGTGCCAGCAGCTTGGGTCTGAGGACAGATGCCTACAATGAGCAGTTCTTC
TRBV10-3	TRBJ2-7	.	.	14	CAISDREGRNEQYF	TGTGCCATCAGTGATAGAGAAGGACGCAACGAGCAGTACTTC
TRBV7-8	TRBJ1-2	.	.	15	CASRFGTSGKSAYTF	TGTGCCAGCAGATTCGGGACTAGCGGGAAAAGCGCCTACACCTTC
TRBV10-3	TRBJ1-1	many	TRBD1	15	CAISTRTGRGTEAFF	TGTGCCATCAGTACCCGGACAGGGAGAGGCACTGAAGCTTTCTTT
TRBV3-1	TRBJ2-7	few	.	16	CASSPSATITHYEQYF	TGTGCCAGCAGCCCCTCTGCGACTATAACCCACTACGAGCAGTACTTC
TRBV15	TRBJ2-5	many	.	11	CATSLQETQYF	TGTGCCACCAGCTTGCAAGAGACCCAGTACTTC
TRBV7-2	TRBJ2-7	.	TRBD1	16	CASSLRDRGFSYEQYF	TGTGCCAGCAGCCTCCGGGACAGGGGGTTTTCTTACGAGCAGTACTTC
TRBV2	TRBJ1-6	.	TRBD1	14	CASSGQGGYSPLHF	TGTGCCAGCAGTGGACAGGGTGGTTATTCACCCCTCCACTTT
TRBV12-3/TRBV12-4	TRBJ1-1	.	TRBD1	16	CASSSWTGGPNTEAFF	TGTGCCAGCAGTTCTTGGACAGGGGGCCCGAACACTGAAGCTTTCTTT
TRBV29-1	TRBJ2-6	.	.	13	CSVGGAGANVLTF	TGCAGCGTGGGGGGGGCAGGGGCCAACGTCCTGACTTTC
TRBV20-1	TRBJ2-6	.	.	12	CSARDGANVLTF	TGCAGTGCTAGAGATGGGGCCAACGTCCTGACTTTC
TRBV20-1	TRBJ2-2	.	.	14	CSAKKTANTGELFF	TGCAGTGCTAAGAAGACTGCGAACACCGGGGAGCTGTTTTTT
TRBV20-1	TRBJ2-3	few	TRBD2	16	CSARGGTSGRTDTQYF	TGCAGTGCTAGAGGGGGCACTAGCGGCCGCACAGATACGCAGTATTTT
TRBV12-3/TRBV12-4	TRBJ2-7	many	TRBD1	15	CASSPGQVSSYEQYF	TGTGCCAGCAGTCCGGGACAGGTCAGCTCCTACGAGCAGTACTTC
TRBV27	TRBJ2-7	many	TRBD2	14	CAIASGRNSYEQYF	TGTGCCATCGCTAGCGGGAGGAACTCCTACGAGCAGTACTTC
TRBV6-6	TRBJ1-4	.	.	16	CASSDTGAATNEKLFF	TGTGCCAGCAGTGACACAGGAGCGGCAACTAATGAAAAACTGTTTTTT
TRBV7-3	TRBJ2-7	.	TRBD1	14	CASSRAGTGDEQYF	TGTGCCAGCAGCCGAGCCGGGACAGGGGACGAGCAGTACTTC
TRBV11-3	TRBJ2-2	.	.	13	CASSPKASGELFF	TGTGCCAGCAGCCCCAAGGCTAGCGGGGAGCTGTTTTTT
TRBV7-6	TRBJ2-7	many	.	13	CASSPTRSYEQYF	TGTGCCAGCAGCCCCACACGTTCCTACGAGCAGTACTTC
TRBV2	TRBJ2-7	many	TRBD1	14	CASKMDRSGNEQYF	TGTGCCAGCAAGATGGACAGGTCCGGGAACGAGCAGTACTTC
TRBV7-6	TRBJ2-5	many	TRBD2	13	CASSWGGQETQYF	TGTGCCAGCAGCTGGGGGGGCCAAGAGACCCAGTACTTC
TRBV10-3	TRBJ2-7	.	.	15	CASSPLGGATSEQYF	TGTGCCAGCAGTCCCTTGGGGGGGGCTACCTCCGAGCAGTACTTC
TRBV2	TRBJ1-5	many	TRBD1	15	CASREDRDARQPQHF	TGTGCCAGCAGGGAAGACAGGGATGCGCGTCAGCCCCAGCATTTT
TRBV7-9	TRBJ2-7	many	.	16	CASSLRLTNRIHEQYF	TGTGCCAGCAGCTTAAGATTGACCAACAGGATCCACGAGCAGTACTTC
TRBV2	TRBJ2-7	.	.	14	CARPFDSPGYEQYF	TGTGCTAGGCCATTCGACAGCCCCGGGTACGAGCAGTACTTC
TRBV24-1	TRBJ1-5	.	TRBD1	17	CATSDQTGGFGNQPQHF	TGTGCCACCAGTGATCAGACAGGGGGCTTCGGCAATCAGCCCCAGCATTTT
TRBV20-1	TRBJ1-4	.	.	17	CSARDQARDATNEKLFF	TGCAGTGCTAGAGATCAGGCTAGGGACGCAACTAATGAAAAACTGTTTTTT
TRBV7-8	TRBJ2-7	.	.	14	CASSLRVAAYEQYF	TGTGCCAGCAGCTTAAGAGTAGCGGCCTACGAGCAGTACTTC
TRBV24-1	TRBJ2-1	few	TRBD2	16	CATSDYPSGSNNEQFF	TGTGCCACCAGTGATTATCCGAGCGGGAGTAACAATGAGCAGTTCTTC
TRBV9	TRBJ2-7	.	TRBD1	17	CASSVGQGRRSGYEQYF	TGTGCCAGCAGCGTGGGACAGGGTCGGCGCTCGGGCTACGAGCAGTACTTC
TRBV6-1	TRBJ1-1	.	TRBD1	14	CASSEGDRSVSAFF	TGTGCCAGCAGTGAAGGGGACAGGAGCGTTTCAGCTTTCTTT